The clone carrying this TCR beta chain occurred many times. Its target is not known. This entry comes from a study of T cells in Graves' hyperthyroidism and ophthalmopathy. Diagnoses were established using clinical symptoms, serum thyroxine and TRAb, thyroid ultrasound and orbital computed tomography. Source material for PBMCs was more than 7.5 ml fresh peripheral blood. TCR beta CDR3 regions were amplified from RNA. Researchers ran a first-round RT-PCR on the TCR CDR3 using the HTBI primer set. TCRdb used MiXCR to reprocess the multiplex PCR reads, holding one entry per CDR3 protein. Of some 700,000 distinct CDR3 sequences listed, roughly 17% were seen once; the top ten hold about a sixth. Study-level points and caveats: Researchers report that a 13 V-J model separated ophthalmopathy from stable hyperthyroidism.

The CDR3 has 17 amino acids. From germline, CDR1 is SGDLS and CDR2 YYNGEE. Trimming cost V 2 bases and J 8 bases; bases outside gene matches: 13. The chain joins TRBV9 to TRBJ2-1; 10 nucleotides agree with TRBD2. Sequencing was done on a sample of blood. The clonotype comes from a man in his fifties or sixties with Graves' hyperthyroidism. The CDR3 is CASSVNTAGGPWDEQFF. The CDR3 bases are TGTGCCAGCAGCGTTAATACAGCGGGAGGGCCGTGGGATGAGCAGTTCTTC.